This T cell receptor (beta chain) originates from a study of regulatory T cells in long-lasting Graves disease. The authors built TCR beta libraries using iRepertoire HTBI primers and Arm-PCR of CDR3 regions. From the multiplex PCR reads, TCRdb called clonotypes with MiXCR, one entry per CDR3 protein. Seen here are about 540,000 distinct CDR3 sequences, approximately 12% observed once, and the top ten hold roughly a tenth. The CDR3 is 16 residues long. With 1 base clipped from V and 4 bases from J, the junction kept 8 bases outside the gene matches. Germline V lookup: CDR1 GTSNPN, CDR2 SVGIG (reference sequence). As for time point: newly diagnosed GD, antithyroid drugs for less than 3 months. The TCR library was prepared using RNA isolated from PBMCs. This same sample was also taken into another study, of T cells in Graves' hyperthyroidism and ophthalmopathy. That publication notes: The primer set for the first-round RT-PCR of the TCR CDR3 was HTBI.

This rearrangement joins TRBV30 to TRBJ1-5; 9 nucleotides match TRBD1. The source of this sequence is a young man with Graves disease. Sequenced material: peripheral blood mononuclear cells (PBMCs), taken at new diagnosis, from a patient treated with antithyroid drugs. The CDR3 reads CAWSAGWGQGNQPQHF. In DNA, the CDR3 is TGTGCCTGGAGTGCAGGGTGGGGACAGGGTAATCAGCCCCAGCATTTT.